The 24 T cell receptor beta chains below all came from one sample that was sequenced in a study of blood T cells in healthy people across ages. Primers used in a second PCR of about 7 to 12 cycles were a sample-barcoded 5' primer and a J-beta primer mix. TCRdb reanalysed the 5' RACE reads using MiXCR and keeps one entry per CDR3 protein. The table shows fewer than 1.5 million distinct CDR3 sequences, with 35% to 45% occurring only once. The material sequenced was blood. These receptors all stem from a woman under 30 in good health.

The chain combines TRBV5-1 with TRBJ2-5, with TRBD2 as a possible D gene (5 bases). Trimming stripped 0 bases from V and 1 base from J, with 13 bases between. Germline V gene lookup returns CDR1 SGHRS and CDR2 YFSETQ. There are 16 residues in the CDR3. Here the CDR3 reads CASSLAGSRSQETQYF. CDR3 sequence (DNA): TGCGCCAGCAGCTTGGCTGGGAGCCGGAGCCAAGAGACCCAGTACTTC.

This chain joins TRBV30 and TRBJ2-1; D is unclear. Germline V gene data show CDR1 as GTSNPN and CDR2 as SVGIG (reference sequence). Trimming cost V 1 base and J 6 bases, with 10 bases left between them. This CDR3 spans 13 amino acids. The CDR3 protein is CAWSGSTLNEQFF. For the CDR3, the DNA is TGTGCCTGGAGTGGTTCTACTCTCAATGAGCAGTTCTTC.

The chain combines TRBV20-1 with TRBJ1-1; no clear D gene. The germline V and J ends were trimmed by 3 bases and 1 base, with 21 bases remaining between them. CDR1 and CDR2 from the germline V gene are DFQATT and SNEGSKA (reference sequence). The CDR3 length is 17 residues. Here the CDR3 reads CSARPGGTSYQNTEAFF. The DNA for the CDR3 is TGCAGTGCTAGGCCCGGAGGCACCTCATACCAGAACACTGAAGCTTTCTTT.

This chain uses TRBV11-2 with TRBJ2-3; 9 bases map to TRBD2. V lost 0 bases to trimming and J lost 0 bases; unmatched junction nucleotides: 4. Germline values: CDR1 SGHAT, CDR2 FQNNGV. The CDR3 totals 17 residues. In DNA, the CDR3 is TGTGCCAGCAGCTTAGACCGACTAGCGGCTAGCACAGATACGCAGTATTTT. Residues: CASSLDRLAASTDTQYF. Complete variable domain (other parts from reference TRBV11-2 and TRBJ2-3): EAGVAQSPRYKIIEKRQSVAFWCNPISGHATLYWYQQILGQGPKLLIQFQNNGVVDDSQLPKDRFSAERLKGVDSTLKIQPAKLEDSAVYLCASSLDRLAASTDTQYFGPGTRLTVL.

This clonotype was found a few times. The gene calls are TRBV6-1 and TRBJ1-5; no reliable D call. The CDR3 runs to 15 residues. Trimming stripped 3 bases from V and 2 bases from J, with 11 bases between. CDR1 and CDR2 from the germline V gene are MNHNS and SASEGT. The CDR3 loop is CASSDDRGGNQPQHF. In DNA, the CDR3 is TGTGCCAGCAGTGACGATCGTGGGGGCAATCAGCCCCAGCATTTT.

The chain carries TRBV6-6 and TRBJ1-2; 7 nucleotides line up with TRBD1. The V gene's germline CDR1 is MNHNY and CDR2 SVGAGI (reference sequence). The V and J ends lost 2 bases and 4 bases, in that order; junction bases with no gene match: 7. This CDR3 is built from 15 residues. The CDR3 is CASSYNQQGPYGYTF. Written as DNA, the CDR3 is TGTGCCAGCAGTTACAATCAACAGGGGCCCTATGGCTACACCTTC.

The chain has TRBV6-6 and TRBJ1-1; D not certain. The CDR3 is 14 residues long. V lost 0 bases and J 6 bases, leaving 11 bases between the germline ends. Germline V CDR1 and CDR2: MNHNY, SVGAGI (reference sequence). The CDR3 DNA is TGTGCCAGCAGTTACTCGTGGGGTAGCCCTGAAGCTTTCTTT. It codes for CASSYSWGSPEAFF.

The chain combines TRBV10-1 with TRBJ1-2, with a possible D match to TRBD1 (5 bases). Trimming stripped 2 bases from V and 6 bases from J, with 10 bases between. Germline V lookup: CDR1 WNHNN, CDR2 SYGVQD (reference sequence). The CDR3 has 13 residues. The CDR3 here is CASSETLRDGYTF. CDR3 nucleotide sequence: TGCGCCAGCAGTGAGACCCTCAGGGATGGCTACACCTTC.

The chain has TRBV20-1 and TRBJ1-6; the D gene is possibly TRBD1 (6 bases). The CDR3 has 16 residues. Trimming shortened V by 3 bases and J by 2 bases, and 14 bases separated the two germline ends. Per germline, CDR1 DFQATT and CDR2 SNEGSKA (reference sequence). The CDR3 DNA follows: TGCAGTGCTAGTTCCCGGACAGCTACCTATAATTCACCCCTCCACTTT. As protein: CSASSRTATYNSPLHF.

This clonotype has more than one count but fewer than ten. The chain couples TRBV6-5 to TRBJ2-7; D uncertain. The CDR3 consists of 13 residues. Trimming removed 8 bases at V and 3 bases at J, with 14 bases between. Germline-derived CDR1 and CDR2 are MNHEY and SVGAGI. The CDR3 here is CASSHGPLYEQYF. The CDR3 DNA follows: TGTGCCAGCTCTCATGGCCCGCTCTACGAGCAGTACTTC.

The J gene is TRBJ1-3, the V gene TRBV6-6; no clear D. The ends were cut back, 3 bases at V and 2 bases at J, with 11 bases in the middle. This CDR3 spans 15 amino acids. CDR1 MNHNY and CDR2 SVGAGI come from the germline V gene (reference sequence). The CDR3 region has the DNA TGTGCCAGCAGTTATGAGTCCCTGGCTGGAAACACCATATATTTT. It yields the protein CASSYESLAGNTIYF.

The gene calls are TRBV5-1 and TRBJ2-1, with 9 bases that match TRBD2. The CDR3 consists of 16 residues. Germline trimming cut 4 bases from V and 6 bases from J; bases unmatched to any gene: 11. CDR1 is SGHRS and CDR2 is YFSETQ in the germline V gene. DNA of the CDR3: TGCGCCAGCAGCCCCCGGGGTAGCGGGAGAGCCAATGAGCAGTTCTTC. Protein sequence: CASSPRGSGRANEQFF.

The rearrangement links TRBV5-1 to TRBJ1-1, with D possibly being TRBD1 (5 bases). CDR1 SGHRS and CDR2 YFSETQ come from the germline V gene. Trimming pared 1 base from V and 6 bases from J, leaving 10 bases between. This CDR3 is 13 amino acids long. The CDR3, as DNA: TGCGCCAGCAGCTTGATGGGGGAACCTGAAGCTTTCTTT. This codes for CASSLMGEPEAFF.

Note on this clonotype: At one boundary the junction diverges from the germline segment, which might be a read error. This rearrangement joins TRBV24-1 to TRBJ2-1, with 11 positions matching TRBD2. This CDR3 contains 16 residues. CDR1 KGHDR and CDR2 SFDVKD come from the germline V gene. The CDR3 nucleotides read TGTACCACCAGTGGTGCTAGCGGGGGGCTAACCAATGAGCAGTTCTTC. Translation: CTTSGASGGLTNEQFF.

This clonotype was recorded a few times. A much more abundant neighbour one base away suggests this may be a read error. The chain employs TRBV27 and TRBJ1-1, with TRBD1 identical over 7 bases. V lost 6 bases, J lost 4 bases, and 5 bases stayed unmatched. CDR1 is MNHEY, CDR2 SMNVEV, per germline (reference sequence). The CDR3 runs to 13 residues. CDR3 in DNA: TGTGCCAGCAGCTTACAGGGGACCACTGAAGCTTTCTTT. As protein: CASSLQGTTEAFF.

The chain carries TRBV12-3 or TRBV12-4 and TRBJ2-6; TRBD1 matches 7 bases. V shed 3 bases and J 0 bases; nucleotides not matched to a gene: 5. The CDR3 has 17 residues. The CDR3, as DNA: TGTGCCAGCAGTTTCGGGACAGTTGACTCTGGGGCCAACGTCCTGACTTTC. Protein sequence: CASSFGTVDSGANVLTF.

This clonotype showed up just once. The chain couples TRBV27 to TRBJ2-4, with a tentative D call TRBD2 (5 bases). Near its end, the DNA agrees better with TRBJ2-7, so the J call may be wrong. Germline V gene data show CDR1 as MNHEY and CDR2 as SMNVEV (reference sequence). This CDR3 is 13 amino acids long. The CDR3 reads CASSIGVPYEQYF. The DNA for the CDR3 is TGTGCCAGCAGTATCGGGGTACCCTACGAGCAGTACTTC.

CDR3 DNA: TGTGCCAGCAGCCAAGTTGGGGCCAGGGAGGCCATGAACACTGAAGCTTTCTTT. It is translated as CASSQVGAREAMNTEAFF. The rearrangement joins TRBV3-1 to TRBJ1-1, with D tentatively TRBD1 (5 bases). This CDR3 has 18 residues. Trimming shortened V by 1 base and J by 0 bases, and 18 bases separated the two germline ends. Germline V CDR1 and CDR2: LGHDT, YNNKEL (reference sequence).

V usage is TRBV20-1 and J usage is TRBJ2-4; D may correspond to TRBD1 or TRBD2 (5 bases each). The J call may be faulty, since TRBJ2-5 better matches the DNA end. The CDR3 covers 16 residues. The germline V gene has CDR1 DFQATT and CDR2 SNEGSKA (reference sequence). The CDR3 loop is CSASPIGAGYQETQYF. The CDR3 DNA reads TGCAGTGCTAGCCCGATCGGGGCGGGCTATCAAGAGACCCAGTACTTC.

The V call is TRBV5-1, the J call TRBJ2-3; the match to TRBD2 covers 16 bases. J lost 4 bases, V lost 4 bases, and 6 bases had no gene match. The germline V gene has CDR1 SGHRS and CDR2 YFSETQ. The CDR3 loop spans 17 amino acids. The CDR3 protein is CASSPGLAGGGPDTQYF. For the CDR3, the DNA is TGCGCCAGCAGCCCGGGACTAGCGGGAGGGGGCCCAGATACGCAGTATTTT. The full variable domain, with the rest looked up from reference TRBV5-1 and TRBJ2-3, is KAGVTQTPRYLIKTRGQQVTLSCSPISGHRSVSWYQQTPGQGLQFLFEYFSETQRNKGNFPGRFSGRQFSNSRSEMNVSTLELGDSALYLCASSPGLAGGGPDTQYFGPGTRLTVL.

This clonotype appeared a few times. This chain joins TRBV27 and TRBJ2-7, with 7 bases that match TRBD2. The junction had 12 bases not matched to a gene; V was cut back by 8 bases and J by 5 bases. The CDR3 totals 14 residues. The germline V gene has CDR1 MNHEY and CDR2 SMNVEV (reference sequence). The CDR3 sequence: CASRRRDYLDEQYF. The CDR3 nucleotides read TGTGCCAGCCGTCGTCGGGACTACCTCGACGAGCAGTACTTC.

The chain combines TRBV5-1 with TRBJ2-2; no reliable D call. The V gene's germline CDR1 is SGHRS and CDR2 YFSETQ. Deletions cut 5 bases from V and 3 bases from J, with 5 bases between. The CDR3 loop spans 12 amino acids. The CDR3 here is CASSADTGELFF. CDR3 nucleotide sequence: TGCGCCAGCAGTGCCGACACCGGGGAGCTGTTTTTT.

This clonotype was recorded many times. J is TRBJ2-5 and V is TRBV29-1; TRBD1 agrees at 10 bases. The germline gives CDR1 SQVTM, CDR2 ANQGSEA. The CDR3 runs 13 residues. V lost 3 bases, J lost 5 bases, and 3 bases stayed unmatched. The DNA for the CDR3 is TGCAGCGTTGATCGGACAGGGGGGGAGACCCAGTACTTC. It yields the protein CSVDRTGGETQYF.

The chain has TRBV4-3 and TRBJ2-5; 9 bases are a match to TRBD2. Germline CDR1 is LGHNA and CDR2 is YSLEER. The CDR3 is made up of 15 amino acids. Germline trimming cut 4 bases from V and 3 bases from J; bases unmatched to any gene: 6. The DNA of the CDR3 is TGCGCCAGCAGCCTGGGGGCGGGGGGGAAAGAGACCCAGTACTTC. It codes for CASSLGAGGKETQYF.